The sample holds many counts of the clone carrying this T cell receptor beta chain. Template switching (which added a universal primer site) was used, and cDNA carried unique molecular identifiers. TCRdb ran MiXCR on the 5' RACE reads and lists one entry per CDR3 protein. The data contain hundreds of thousands of distinct CDR3 sequences, over 8.5% of them singletons. The sample originates from a study of identical twins. Between the trimmed V and J ends, which lost 2 bases and 2 bases, there was a span of 6 bases. CDR3 length: 13 amino acids. Germline lookup yields CDR1 MNHNS and CDR2 SASEGT. The sample also formed part of further work on yellow fever vaccine responses in identical twins.

Sequences were obtained from PBMCs. The receptor's source is a woman in her late teens or twenties in good health. This chain joins TRBV6-1 and TRBJ1-2; tentative D call: TRBD1 (6 bases). CDR3 sequence: CASSEQGNYGYTF. The CDR3 bases are TGTGCCAGCAGTGAACAGGGGAACTATGGCTACACCTTC.